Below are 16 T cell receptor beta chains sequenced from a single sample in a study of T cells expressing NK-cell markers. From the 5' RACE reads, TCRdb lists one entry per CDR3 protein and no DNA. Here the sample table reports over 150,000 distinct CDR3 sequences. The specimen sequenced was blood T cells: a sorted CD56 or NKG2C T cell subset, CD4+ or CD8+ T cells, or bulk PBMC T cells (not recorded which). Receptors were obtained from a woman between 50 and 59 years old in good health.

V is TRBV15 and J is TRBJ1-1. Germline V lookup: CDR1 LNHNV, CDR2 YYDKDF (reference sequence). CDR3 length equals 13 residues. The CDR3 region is CATSRRPYTEAFF.

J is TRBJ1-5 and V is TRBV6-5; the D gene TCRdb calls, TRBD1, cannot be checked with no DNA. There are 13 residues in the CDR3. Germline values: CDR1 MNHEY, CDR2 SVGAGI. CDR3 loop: CASATGSNQPQHF.

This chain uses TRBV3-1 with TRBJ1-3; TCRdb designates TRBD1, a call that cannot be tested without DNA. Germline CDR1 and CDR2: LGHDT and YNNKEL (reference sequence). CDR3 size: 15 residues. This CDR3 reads CASSRGRAAGNTIYF.

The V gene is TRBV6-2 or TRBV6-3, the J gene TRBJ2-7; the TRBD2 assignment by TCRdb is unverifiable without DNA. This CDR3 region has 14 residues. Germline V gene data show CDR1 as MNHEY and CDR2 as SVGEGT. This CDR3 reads CASISGRDWNEQYF.

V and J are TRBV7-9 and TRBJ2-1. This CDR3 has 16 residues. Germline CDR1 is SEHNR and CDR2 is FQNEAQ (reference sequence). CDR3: CASSLAGTGRHNEQFF.

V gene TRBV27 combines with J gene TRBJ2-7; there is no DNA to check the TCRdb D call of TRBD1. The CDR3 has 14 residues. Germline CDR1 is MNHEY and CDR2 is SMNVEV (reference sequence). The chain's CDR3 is CASSPGQGTGEQYF.

The CDR3 loop reads CASRGGTGGNQPQHF. The chain carries TRBV12-3 or TRBV12-4 and TRBJ1-5; TCRdb designates TRBD1, a call that cannot be tested without DNA. CDR3 length: 15 amino acids.

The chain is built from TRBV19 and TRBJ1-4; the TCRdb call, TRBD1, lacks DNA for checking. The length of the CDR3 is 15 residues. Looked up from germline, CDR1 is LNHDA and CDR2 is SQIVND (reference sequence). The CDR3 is CASNEITGDNEKLFF.

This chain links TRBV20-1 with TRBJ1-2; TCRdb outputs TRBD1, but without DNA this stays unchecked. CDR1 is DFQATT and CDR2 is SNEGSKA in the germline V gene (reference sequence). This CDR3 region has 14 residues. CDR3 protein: CSANKQGVAYGYTF.

The CDR3 reads CASGHDRGKNEQFF. V gene TRBV5-6 combines with J gene TRBJ2-1; TCRdb proposes TRBD1, but this gene call is untestable without DNA. Germline V gene data show CDR1 as SGHDT and CDR2 as YYEEEE. This CDR3 is built from 14 residues.

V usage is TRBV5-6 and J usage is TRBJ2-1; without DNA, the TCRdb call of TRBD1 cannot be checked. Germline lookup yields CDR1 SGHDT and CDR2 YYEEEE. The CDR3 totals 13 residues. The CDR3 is CASLQGSYNEQFF. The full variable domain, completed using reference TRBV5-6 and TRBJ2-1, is DAGVTQSPTHLIKTRGQQVTLRCSPKSGHDTVSWYQQALGQGPQFIFQYYEEEERQRGNFPDRFSGHQFPNYSSELNVNALLLGDSALYLCASLQGSYNEQFFGPGTRLTVL.

CDR3 loop: CASMDRTSYEQYF. The J gene is TRBJ2-7, the V gene TRBV27. This CDR3 is built from 13 residues. In germline, CDR1 is MNHEY, CDR2 SMNVEV (reference sequence).

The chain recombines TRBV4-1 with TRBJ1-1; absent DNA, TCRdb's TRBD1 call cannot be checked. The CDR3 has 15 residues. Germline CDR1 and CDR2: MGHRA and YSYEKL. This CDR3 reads CASSSRTGVATEAFF.

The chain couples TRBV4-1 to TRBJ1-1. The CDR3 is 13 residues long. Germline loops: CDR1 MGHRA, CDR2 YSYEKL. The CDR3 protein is CASSQDELGSAFF.

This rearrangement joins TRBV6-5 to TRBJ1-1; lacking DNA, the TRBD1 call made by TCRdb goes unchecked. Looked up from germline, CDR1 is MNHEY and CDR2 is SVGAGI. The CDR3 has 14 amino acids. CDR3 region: CASSYTPLGTEAFF.

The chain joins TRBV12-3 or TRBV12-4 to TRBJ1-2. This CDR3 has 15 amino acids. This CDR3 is CASSYLKRGNYGYTF.